The next 3 T cell receptor beta chains were all read from a single sample in a study of graft-versus-host responses after intestinal transplantation. TCRdb's table, derived via immunoSEQ multiplex PCR, lists solely in-frame clones and lacks some. Among about 39,000 clones, more than 90% were seen once, and the ten largest hold more than 0.2%. The antigens of these receptors remain unknown. This specimen was unstimulated CD8+ T cells sorted from spleen or lymph node cells, taken before transplant. The receptors shown here come from a human donor who was the organ donor for an intestinal transplant.

This chain joins TRBV25-1 and TRBJ2-1, with TRBD1 identical over 7 bases. The CDR3 has 15 amino acids. The V segment lost 3 bases and the J segment 5 bases; nucleotides outside the gene matches: 7. The germline CDR1 and CDR2 sequences are MGHDK and SYGVNS. Here the CDR3 DNA reads TGTGCCAGCAGTGATTCGAAAACAGGGGACAATGAGCAGTTCTTC. Translation gives CASSDSKTGDNEQFF.

This chain uses TRBV11-2 with TRBJ1-1; D gene ambiguous. V shed 3 bases and J shed 1 base, with 18 bases lying between them. CDR1 is SGHAT and CDR2 is FQNNGV in the germline V gene. The CDR3 length is 17 residues. Here the CDR3 reads CASSLSSGFPGNTEAFF. DNA of the CDR3: TGTGCCAGCAGCTTGTCCTCGGGTTTCCCGGGGAACACTGAAGCTTTCTTT.

The chain has TRBV6-6 and TRBJ2-7; 11 bases agree with TRBD2. This CDR3 is built from 15 residues. J lost 5 bases, V lost 5 bases, and 8 bases had no gene match. CDR1 and CDR2 from the germline V gene are MNHNY and SVGAGI (reference sequence). Here the CDR3 reads CASSPLAGVLHEQYF. The CDR3 region has the DNA TGTGCCAGCAGTCCACTAGCGGGGGTACTCCACGAGCAGTACTTC.